This T cell receptor beta chain derives from a study of tumor and adjacent non-tumor tissue in lung cancer. In the study overall: On average, productive TCRbeta reads reached roughly 4.2 million per sample.

No cell sorting was done before RNA was extracted from the tissue. The normal lung tissue was taken more than 3 cm from the tumor edge. Germline CDR1 and CDR2: DFQATT and SNEGSKA (reference sequence). V lost 3 bases and J lost 5, with 19 bases in between. This CDR3 has 15 residues. TCRbeta libraries were built with three rounds of nested PCR, modified from ARM-PCR. TCRdb fed the multiplex PCR reads into MiXCR, producing one record per CDR3 protein. Of about 75,000 distinct CDR3 sequences in the sample, less than 75% were seen once. The rearrangement links TRBV20-1 to TRBJ2-5; TRBD2 might be the D (5 bases). The source of this sequence is a woman aged 45-65 years with non-small cell lung cancer. Sequencing was done on a sample of distant non-tumor lung tissue. DNA for the CDR3: TGCAGTGCTAGTGTCAGACATGAGGGAGTGGAGACCCAGTACTTC. Protein: CSASVRHEGVETQYF.